This passage covers 23 T cell receptor beta chains from one sample sequenced in a study of T cell responses to AZD1222 COVID-19 vaccine. The data were produced by immunoSEQ multiplex PCR, yet TCRdb's version contains in-frame clones alone and is incomplete. The repertoire holds some 96,000 clones, about 88% seen once, with 2.5% to 3% in the top ten. The specimen comprised peripheral blood, sampled on day 0 of AZD1222 vaccination. These receptors came from an adult in good health.

The genes are TRBV5-1 and TRBJ2-1; 12 bases line up with TRBD2. Per the germline V gene, CDR1 is SGHRS and CDR2 is YFSETQ. V lost 5 bases and J lost 7; bases outside the gene matches: 1. The CDR3 has 13 amino acids. The CDR3 loop reads CASRTSGGNEQFF. In nucleotides, the CDR3 is TGCGCCAGCAGGACTAGCGGGGGTAATGAGCAGTTCTTC.

Written as DNA, the CDR3 is TGTGCCAGCAGTTACTCGAGACGTGTGAACACTGAAGCTTTCTTT. Translated, it gives CASSYSRRVNTEAFF. The rearrangement uses TRBV6-5 and TRBJ1-1, with D hard to call. The CDR3 spans 15 residues. Trimming took 0 bases from V and 0 from J, leaving 8 bases between them. CDR1 is MNHEY, CDR2 SVGAGI, per germline.

V usage is TRBV9 and J usage is TRBJ1-1; D is perhaps TRBD1 (6 bases). This CDR3 spans 18 amino acids. V was shortened by 0 bases and J by 1 base, with 19 bases between the two germline ends. Looked up from germline, CDR1 is SGDLS and CDR2 is YYNGEE. CDR3 sequence (DNA): TGTGCCAGCAGCGTAGGGCTCACAGGGAATAAGCCGAACACTGAAGCTTTCTTT. Protein sequence: CASSVGLTGNKPNTEAFF.

This sequence joins TRBV9 and TRBJ1-6; no clear D. This CDR3 is 14 amino acids long. CDR1 and CDR2 from the germline V gene are SGDLS and YYNGEE. V was shortened by 2 bases and J by 9 bases, with 12 bases between the two germline ends. For the CDR3, the DNA is TGTGCCAGCAGCGTGAGCCCTTGGGGTTCACCCCTCCACTTT. This codes for CASSVSPWGSPLHF.

The chain uses TRBV2 and TRBJ1-2; no clear D. The germline CDR1 and CDR2 sequences are SNHLY and FYNNEI. Trimming took off 7 bases at V and 4 bases at J, with 10 bases between the two ends. The CDR3 is 12 residues long. CDR3 in DNA: TGTGCCAGCAATAGCGAGAGCTATGGCTACACCTTC. Its protein is CASNSESYGYTF. Combining the CDR3 with reference TRBV2 and TRBJ1-2 gives the whole variable domain EPEVTQTPSHQVTQMGQEVILRCVPISNHLYFYWYRQILGQKVEFLVSFYNNEISEKSEIFDDQFSVERPDGSNFTLKIRSTKLEDSAMYFCASNSESYGYTFGSGTRLTVV.

V is TRBV5-4 and J is TRBJ1-2; the D gene is possibly TRBD1 (6 bases). Germline V gene sequence: CDR1 SGHNT, CDR2 YYREEE (reference sequence). The CDR3 consists of 13 residues. V was clipped by 4 bases and J by 6 bases, with 13 bases between them. CDR3 nucleotide sequence: TGTGCCAGCAGCCTTACAGGGCATGATGGCTACACCTTC. Protein sequence: CASSLTGHDGYTF.

The chain employs TRBV5-1 and TRBJ1-5; 8 bases align to TRBD1. The CDR3 is 15 amino acids. In germline, CDR1 is SGHRS, CDR2 YFSETQ. Trimming removed 2 bases from V and 7 bases from J; junction bases left unmatched: 8. The CDR3 nucleotides are TGCGCCAGCAGCTTACAGGGGGGACAGTGGCAGCCCCAGCATTTT. Encoded protein: CASSLQGGQWQPQHF.

The J gene is TRBJ2-2, the V gene TRBV6-5, with 9 bases matching TRBD1. V lost 5 bases, J lost 7 bases, and 5 bases stayed unmatched. The CDR3 runs to 14 residues. From germline, CDR1 is MNHEY and CDR2 SVGAGI. As DNA, the CDR3 is TGTGCCAGCAGTAGGGGACAGGGCTACGGGGAGCTGTTTTTT. Translation: CASSRGQGYGELFF.

The chain employs TRBV7-9 and TRBJ2-7, with 7 bases that match TRBD2. Germline V gives CDR1 SEHNR, CDR2 FQNEAQ (reference sequence). The V gene end was trimmed by 6 bases and the J gene end by 0 bases; junction bases not matched to a gene: 8. This CDR3 has 15 residues. CDR3 DNA sequence: TGTGCCAGCAGACATTCAGCGGGGAACTCCTACGAGCAGTACTTC. This encodes CASRHSAGNSYEQYF.

The CDR3 loop reads CASSLWRGLSDTQYF. DNA for the CDR3: TGCGCCAGCAGCTTGTGGCGGGGGTTATCAGATACGCAGTATTTT. V and J are TRBV5-1 and TRBJ2-3, with 7 bases that match TRBD2. The CDR3 spans 15 residues. Unmatched junction bases numbered 6, after V lost 1 base and J lost 4 bases. Germline V gene sequence: CDR1 SGHRS, CDR2 YFSETQ.

The V and J genes are TRBV6-2 or TRBV6-3 and TRBJ1-5; perhaps TRBD1 as D (5 bases). This CDR3 contains 17 residues. CDR1 MNHEY and CDR2 SVGEGT come from the germline V gene. Between the trimmed V and J ends, which lost 0 bases and 7 bases, there was a span of 19 bases. This CDR3 is CASSYSTGGLGDQPQHF. DNA for the CDR3: TGTGCCAGCAGTTACTCTACAGGCGGTTTGGGGGACCAGCCCCAGCATTTT.

This clone has only one observation. The chain employs TRBV13 and TRBJ1-2; D might be TRBD1 (5 bases). V was trimmed by 4 bases and J by 7 bases, leaving 13 bases between them. Germline CDR1 and CDR2: PRHDT and FYEKMQ (reference sequence). This CDR3 is built from 13 residues. CDR3 DNA: TGTGCCAGCAGCTCTCAGGGTCCTGGTGGCTACACCTTC. Translation: CASSSQGPGGYTF. The variable domain in full, completed from reference TRBV13 and TRBJ1-2, reads AAGVIQSPRHLIKEKRETATLKCYPIPRHDTVYWYQQGPGQDPQFLISFYEKMQSDKGSIPDRFSAQQFSDYHSELNMSSLELGDSALYFCASSSQGPGGYTFGSGTRLTVV.

V and J are TRBV3-1 (or the pseudogene TRBV3-2) and TRBJ2-7; TRBD1 aligns across 9 bases. Trimming cost V 3 bases and J 6 bases; bases outside gene matches: 9. Germline assignment: CDR1 LGHDT and CDR2 YNNKEL (reference sequence). The length of the CDR3 is 15 residues. As DNA, the CDR3 is TGTGCCAGCAGCCAGAGGGGGGACAGGGCTGCCGAGCAGTACTTC. It specifies CASSQRGDRAAEQYF.

This chain connects TRBV19 to TRBJ2-3; D is undetermined. Germline V gene lookup returns CDR1 LNHDA and CDR2 SQIVND (reference sequence). V was cut by 4 bases and J by 4 bases, with 12 bases left in between. This CDR3 comprises 14 residues. Written as DNA, the CDR3 is TGTGCCAGTAGTACCTCGGCCCGGCCAGATACGCAGTATTTT. Translating gives CASSTSARPDTQYF. Full variable domain (missing parts from reference TRBV19 and TRBJ2-3): DGGITQSPKYLFRKEGQNVTLSCEQNLNHDAMYWYRQDPGQGLRLIYYSQIVNDFQKGDIAEGYSVSREKKESFPLTVTSAQKNPTAFYLCASSTSARPDTQYFGPGTRLTVL.

About this clone itself: The sample holds other DNA sequences that translate to the same CDR3. The J gene is TRBJ2-3, the V gene TRBV9, with D uncertain. Deletions cut 3 bases from V and 3 bases from J, with 8 bases between. From germline, CDR1 is SGDLS and CDR2 YYNGEE. The CDR3 has 13 residues. CDR3 bases: TGTGCCAGCAGCGCCGCCAGGACAGATACGCAGTATTTT. This translates into CASSAARTDTQYF.

The chain carries TRBV27 and TRBJ1-1; the match to TRBD1 covers 7 bases. The V segment lost 5 bases and the J segment 3 bases; nucleotides outside the gene matches: 9. In germline, CDR1 is MNHEY, CDR2 SMNVEV (reference sequence). The CDR3 is 15 amino acids. Here the CDR3 reads CASSEIRGFHTEAFF. The CDR3 DNA follows: TGTGCCAGCAGTGAGATCAGGGGGTTTCACACTGAAGCTTTCTTT.

The CDR3 loop reads CASSRANLNTEAFF. The CDR3 nucleotides are TGTGCCAGCAGCCGGGCCAATTTGAACACTGAAGCTTTCTTT. V gene TRBV27 combines with J gene TRBJ1-1; D is uncertain. Per the germline V gene, CDR1 is MNHEY and CDR2 is SMNVEV (reference sequence). The CDR3 runs 14 residues. V dropped 6 bases and J dropped 0 bases, with 11 bases sitting between them.

This chain joins TRBV2 and TRBJ1-5, with 9 positions matching TRBD1. V was pared by 6 bases and J by 10 bases, with 7 bases of the junction left unmatched. CDR1 and CDR2 (germline): SNHLY, FYNNEI. The CDR3 consists of 13 residues. In DNA, the CDR3 is TGTGCCAGCAGGGGGACAGGGCCCGATCCCCAGCATTTT. This encodes CASRGTGPDPQHF.

The chain uses TRBV18 and TRBJ2-2; D may match TRBD1 or TRBD2 (5 bases each). Germline loops: CDR1 KGHSH, CDR2 LQKENI. Trimming cost V 3 bases and J 4 bases, with 9 bases left between them. The CDR3 covers 14 residues. The CDR3 nucleotides read TGTGCCAGCTCACCCCTTGGGGGCACCGGGGAGCTGTTTTTT. Protein product: CASSPLGGTGELFF. Filled out from reference TRBV18 and TRBJ2-2, the complete variable domain reads NAGVMQNPRHLVRRRGQEARLRCSPMKGHSHVYWYRQLPEEGLKFMVYLQKENIIDESGMPKERFSAEFPKEGPSILRIQQVVRGDSAAYFCASSPLGGTGELFFGEGSRLTVL.

The chain has TRBV25-1 and TRBJ2-7, with 7 bases identical to TRBD1. The CDR3 has 15 amino acids. Germline loops: CDR1 MGHDK, CDR2 SYGVNS. The ends lost 8 bases at V and 0 bases at J; junction bases unmatched: 10. CDR3 amino acids: CASGWSQGSSYEQYF. The CDR3 DNA is TGTGCCAGCGGTTGGTCACAGGGGAGCTCCTACGAGCAGTACTTC.

The chain is built from TRBV30 and TRBJ2-5; perhaps TRBD1 as D (6 bases). V lost 2 bases, J lost 4 bases, and 8 bases lay in between. This CDR3 contains 12 residues. Germline loops: CDR1 GTSNPN, CDR2 SVGIG (reference sequence). The CDR3 coding sequence is TGTGCCTGGAGTACAGGGCCAGAGACCCAGTACTTC. It yields the protein CAWSTGPETQYF.

This chain links TRBV20-1 with TRBJ1-5; D perhaps matches TRBD1 (6 bases). Germline V CDR1 and CDR2: DFQATT, SNEGSKA (reference sequence). The CDR3 covers 14 residues. V was cut by 3 bases and J by 5 bases, with 14 bases left in between. CDR3 residues: CSASSQGRYQPQHF. CDR3 DNA sequence: TGCAGTGCTAGTTCGCAGGGGCGGTATCAGCCCCAGCATTTT.

The J gene is TRBJ2-5, the V gene TRBV7-2, with 7 bases matching TRBD2. CDR1 SGHTA and CDR2 FQGNSA come from the germline V gene. The CDR3 sequence is 16 residues long. Germline trimming cut 3 bases from V and 1 base from J; bases unmatched to any gene: 8. The CDR3 DNA follows: TGTGCCAGCAGCTTTGGAGCGGGGACCCTCCAAGAGACCCAGTACTTC. Translation: CASSFGAGTLQETQYF.